Below, 3 T cell receptor beta chains from the same sample are listed, as sequenced in a study of glioma-infiltrating T cells. The iRepertoire nested amplicon-rescue multiplex PCR amplified TCR alpha and beta CDR3s from RNA. MiXCR, run by TCRdb on the multiplex PCR reads, gives a single entry per CDR3 protein. The table has 170,000 or so distinct CDR3 sequences, approximately 40% seen once. Specimen: glioma tissue, nonneoplastic brain tissue, or PBMCs (not recorded which). The receptor set was obtained from a human donor with low-grade glioma or glioblastoma, undergoing nonglioma brain surgery, or in good health (not recorded which).

This clonotype was counted at least ten times. This chain joins TRBV27 and TRBJ2-7; 8 nucleotides match TRBD1. V dropped 3 bases and J dropped 6; count of bases not matched to a gene: 4. CDR3 size: 13 residues. The germline V gene has CDR1 MNHEY and CDR2 SMNVEV (reference sequence). The CDR3 DNA is TGTGCCAGCAGTTTTACAGGGGGTGGCGAGCAGTACTTC. This gives the protein CASSFTGGGEQYF.

Remarks on this clonotype: A much larger clone differs by one base, so this may be a read error. V and J are TRBV10-3 and TRBJ1-1; TRBD1 might be the D (6 bases). Germline V gene sequence: CDR1 ENHRY, CDR2 SYGVKD. This CDR3 region has 13 residues. Trimming took 10 bases from V and 3 from J, leaving 15 bases between them. CDR3 sequence reads: CATIRQADTEAFF. The CDR3 DNA follows: TGTGCCACCATAAGACAGGCGGACACTGAAGCTTTCTTT.

The chain is built from TRBV4-1 and TRBJ2-7; D not resolved. Between the trimmed V and J ends, which lost 0 bases and 7 bases, there was a span of 16 bases. The CDR3 length is 15 residues. The V gene's germline CDR1 is MGHRA and CDR2 YSYEKL. CDR3: CASSQDLTQLREQYF. The CDR3 DNA sequence: TGCGCCAGCAGCCAAGATTTGACTCAACTTAGAGAGCAGTACTTC.